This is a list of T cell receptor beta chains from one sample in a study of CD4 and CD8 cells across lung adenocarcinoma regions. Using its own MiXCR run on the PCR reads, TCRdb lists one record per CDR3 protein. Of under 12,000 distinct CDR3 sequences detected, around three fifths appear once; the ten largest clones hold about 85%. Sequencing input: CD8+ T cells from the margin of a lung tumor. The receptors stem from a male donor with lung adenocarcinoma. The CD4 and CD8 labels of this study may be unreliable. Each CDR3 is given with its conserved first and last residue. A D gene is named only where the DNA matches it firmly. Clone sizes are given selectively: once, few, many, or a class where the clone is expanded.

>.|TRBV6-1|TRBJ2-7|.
TGTGCCAGCAGTGAACCGGGCGACTCAATTAATGGCGAGCAGTACTTC
CASSEPGDSINGEQYF
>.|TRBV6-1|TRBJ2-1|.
TGTGCCAGCAGTGAAACGTGGTGTGCCGAGACCAATGAGCAGTTTTTT
CASSETWCAETNEQFF
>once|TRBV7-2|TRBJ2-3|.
TGTGCCAGCAGCTTAGCAGAGAGGGATACGCAGTATTTT
CASSLAERDTQYF
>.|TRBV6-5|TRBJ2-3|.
TGTGCCAGCAGTTACTCGACCGGAGATACGCAGTATTTT
CASSYSTGDTQYF
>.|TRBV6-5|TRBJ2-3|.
TGTGCCAGCAGTTACATGCAGGCGACAGATACGCAGTATTTT
CASSYMQATDTQYF
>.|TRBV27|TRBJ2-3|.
TGTGCCAGCGGGATCTTATCCCGCACAGATACGCAGTATTTT
CASGILSRTDTQYF
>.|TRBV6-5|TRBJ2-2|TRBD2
TGTGCCAGCAGTTACTCGCGCGGTTTAGGCGGGAGTGGCACCGGGAAGCAGTTTTTT
CASSYSRGLGGSGTGKQFF
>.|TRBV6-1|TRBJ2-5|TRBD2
TGTGCCAGCAGTGTAAGCGGGAGAGACAAAGAGACCCAGTACTTC
CASSVSGRDKETQYF
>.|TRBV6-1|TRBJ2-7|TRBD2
TGTGCCAGCGGTGGAGCCGGGAGCGGGGACGGGGATACGCAGTACTTC
CASGGAGSGDGDTQYF
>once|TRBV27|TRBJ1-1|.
TGTGCCAGCAGTTTCCGGGAAAACACTGAAGCTTTCTTT
CASSFRENTEAFF
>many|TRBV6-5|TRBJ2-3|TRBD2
TGTGCCAGCAGTTACCGGGGGACTAGCGGCACAGATACGCAGTATTTT
CASSYRGTSGTDTQYF
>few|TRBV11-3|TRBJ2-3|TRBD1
TGTGCCAGCAGCTCTGGAACAGGGGCGGTAGGCACAGATACGCAGTATTTT
CASSSGTGAVGTDTQYF
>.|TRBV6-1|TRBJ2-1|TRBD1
TGTGCCAGCAGTGAAAGGGACAGGGATTACAATGAGCAGTTCTTC
CASSERDRDYNEQFF
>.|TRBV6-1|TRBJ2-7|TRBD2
TGTGCCAGCAGTGAGGAACTAGCGGGAGGGGGGAGCTCCTACGAGCAGTACTTC
CASSEELAGGGSSYEQYF
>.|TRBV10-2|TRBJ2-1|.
TGCGCCAGCAGTGAGAGTCACCTAGGGAATGAGCAGTTCTTC
CASSESHLGNEQFF
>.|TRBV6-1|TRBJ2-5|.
TGTGCCAGCAGGGACGAGTCGGGGGGCGGAGAGACCCAGTACTTC
CASRDESGGGETQYF
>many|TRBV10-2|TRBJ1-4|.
TGCGCCACCACTCCCTGGACCCAAGAAAAACTGTTTTTT
CATTPWTQEKLFF
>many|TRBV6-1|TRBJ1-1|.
TGTGCCAGCAGTCGACCGACAGTTATGAACACTGAAGCTTTCTTT
CASSRPTVMNTEAFF
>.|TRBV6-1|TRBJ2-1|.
TGTGCCACCGCGGTCCGATCACCCGGGGAACCTGGTGAGCAGTTCTTC
CATAVRSPGEPGEQFF
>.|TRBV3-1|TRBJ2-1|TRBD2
TGTGCCAGCAGCAATGATCTCGGACTAGCGGGATTGTACAATGAGCAGTTCTTC
CASSNDLGLAGLYNEQFF
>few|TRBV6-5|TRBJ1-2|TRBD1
TGTGCCAGCAGTTACTCGACTACAGGGGTCTATGGCTACACCTTC
CASSYSTTGVYGYTF
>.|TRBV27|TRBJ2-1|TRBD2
TGTGCCACGGGACTAGACTACGATAAGCAGTTTTTT
CATGLDYDKQFF
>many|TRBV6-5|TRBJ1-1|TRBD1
TGTGCCAGCAGTTCCCTAATCCCCGGGGGACAGAAAGCTTTCTTT
CASSSLIPGGQKAFF
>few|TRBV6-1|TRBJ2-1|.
TGTGCCAGCAGTGAAGGCCTGGCGGACGGTTCCTACAATGAGCAGTTCTTC
CASSEGLADGSYNEQFF
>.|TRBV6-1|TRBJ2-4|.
TGTGCCGGGGGGCCCCCGGGGGGCGCCAAAAACATTCAGTACTTC
CAGGPPGGAKNIQYF
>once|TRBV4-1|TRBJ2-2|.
TGCCCCAGCCGCCAAGCTAGGACCACCGATACGCAGTTTTTT
CPSRQARTTDTQFF
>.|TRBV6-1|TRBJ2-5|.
TGTGCCAGCAGTGCCAGGGGAGGAGAGACCCAGTACTTC
CASSARGGETQYF
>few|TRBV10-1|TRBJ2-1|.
TGCGCCAGCAGTGAGGCGGCGGGATTTCTCAATGAGCAGTTCTTC
CASSEAAGFLNEQFF
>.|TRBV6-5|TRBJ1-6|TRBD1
TGTGCCAGCAGTTACACGACAGGGGAGGATTCACCCCTCCACTTT
CASSYTTGEDSPLHF
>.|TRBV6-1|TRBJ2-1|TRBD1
TGTGCCAGCAGGGTGGACAGGGGGCGCACCGATGAGCAGTTTTTC
CASRVDRGRTDEQFF
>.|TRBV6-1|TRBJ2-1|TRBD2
TGTGCCAGCAGTGAATCTTGGCGGGGGGGCAACAATGAGCAGTTCTTC
CASSESWRGGNNEQFF
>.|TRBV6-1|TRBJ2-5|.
TGTGCCAGCAGGAAAGCAGGGGAACAAGAGACCCAGTACTTC
CASRKAGEQETQYF
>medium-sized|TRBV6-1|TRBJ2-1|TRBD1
TGTGCCAGCAGTGAAGAACAGGGGGCTTACAATGAGCAGTTCTTC
CASSEEQGAYNEQFF
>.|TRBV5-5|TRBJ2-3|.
TGTGCCAGCAGCTTATGGCAGGGAGTTAGCACAGATACGCAGTATTTT
CASSLWQGVSTDTQYF
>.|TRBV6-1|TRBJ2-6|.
TGTGCCAGCAGCTTCGACCAAGCTGGGGCCAACGTCCTGACTTTC
CASSFDQAGANVLTF
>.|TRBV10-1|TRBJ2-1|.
TGCGCCAGCAGTGAAGATATAGCGCCCTACAATGAGCAGTTCTTC
CASSEDIAPYNEQFF
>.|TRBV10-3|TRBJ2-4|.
TGTGCGGGCCGGTGCCCCAAAGATACTCAGTATTTC
CAGRCPKDTQYF
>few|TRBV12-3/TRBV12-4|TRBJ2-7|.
TGTGCCAGCAGTCCGCAGCGGTCGGGGAGCTCCTACGAGCAGTACTTC
CASSPQRSGSSYEQYF
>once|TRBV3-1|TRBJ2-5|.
TGTGCCAGCAGCCAAGATGGGACCAGGAAAGAGACCCAGTACTTC
CASSQDGTRKETQYF
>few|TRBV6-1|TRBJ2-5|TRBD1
TGTGCCAGCAGCCTTCGTGGGACAGGCCAAGAGACCCAGTACTTC
CASSLRGTGQETQYF
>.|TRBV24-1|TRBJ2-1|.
TGTGCCACCAGTGATTTGCCTGTGGGGAGCTCCTACAATGAGCAGTTCTTC
CATSDLPVGSSYNEQFF
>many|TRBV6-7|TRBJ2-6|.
TGTGCCAGCAGTTACCAACAAGAACGGGTTGACTCTGGGGCCAACGTCCTGACTTTC
CASSYQQERVDSGANVLTF
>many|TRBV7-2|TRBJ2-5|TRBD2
TGTGCCAGCAGCTTAATCGGTTCGGTAGCGGGAGGGCAAGAGACCCAGTACTTC
CASSLIGSVAGGQETQYF
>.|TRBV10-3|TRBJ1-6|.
TGTGCCATCAGTGAGTCTGTAAGGGCAAATAATTCACCCCTCCACTTT
CAISESVRANNSPLHF
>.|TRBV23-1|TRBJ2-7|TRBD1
TGCGCCAGCACTTTGCGGCCGACAGGGGACGAGCAGTACTTC
CASTLRPTGDEQYF
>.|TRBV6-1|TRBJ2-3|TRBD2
TGTGCCAGCAGCGGTGAAGCGGGAGGCCACCAAGAGACCCAGTATTTC
CASSGEAGGHQETQYF
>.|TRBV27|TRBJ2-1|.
TGTGCCAGCAGGAGTTTACGCGGGTACAATGAGCAGTTCTTC
CASRSLRGYNEQFF
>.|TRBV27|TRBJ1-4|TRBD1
TGTGCCAGCAGAAACAGGGGATGGGGTGAAAAACTGTTTTTT
CASRNRGWGEKLFF
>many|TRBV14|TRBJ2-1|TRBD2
TGTGCCAGCAGCTACCGGACTAGCTACAATGAGCAGTTCTTC
CASSYRTSYNEQFF
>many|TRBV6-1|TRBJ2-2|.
TGTGCCAGCAGTGAACTGCGGGGGAACACCGGGGAGCTGTTTTTT
CASSELRGNTGELFF
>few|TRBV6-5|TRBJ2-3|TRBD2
TGTGCCAGCCGAACTAGCGGGACAGATACGCAGTATTTT
CASRTSGTDTQYF
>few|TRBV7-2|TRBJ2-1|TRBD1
TGTGCCAGCAGCCAAGGACAGGCAAGGTTCTTC
CASSQGQARFF
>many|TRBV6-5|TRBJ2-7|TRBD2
TGTGCCAGCAGGGCCGGGACTAGCGGGAGCGGATACGAGCAGTACTTC
CASRAGTSGSGYEQYF
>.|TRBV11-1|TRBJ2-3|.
TGTGCCAGCAGCCTGGCGGGGGCGGGAGATACGCAGTATTTT
CASSLAGAGDTQYF
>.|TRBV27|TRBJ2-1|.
TGTGCCAGCAGTATCAGGGACTCGGAGCAGTTCTTC
CASSIRDSEQFF
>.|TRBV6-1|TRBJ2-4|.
TGTGCCAGCAGTAGGGAGCTTAACATTCAGTACTTC
CASSRELNIQYF
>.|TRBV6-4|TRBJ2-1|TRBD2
TGTGCCAGCAGTGTGGGGACTAGCGGGAACAATGAGCAGTTCTTC
CASSVGTSGNNEQFF